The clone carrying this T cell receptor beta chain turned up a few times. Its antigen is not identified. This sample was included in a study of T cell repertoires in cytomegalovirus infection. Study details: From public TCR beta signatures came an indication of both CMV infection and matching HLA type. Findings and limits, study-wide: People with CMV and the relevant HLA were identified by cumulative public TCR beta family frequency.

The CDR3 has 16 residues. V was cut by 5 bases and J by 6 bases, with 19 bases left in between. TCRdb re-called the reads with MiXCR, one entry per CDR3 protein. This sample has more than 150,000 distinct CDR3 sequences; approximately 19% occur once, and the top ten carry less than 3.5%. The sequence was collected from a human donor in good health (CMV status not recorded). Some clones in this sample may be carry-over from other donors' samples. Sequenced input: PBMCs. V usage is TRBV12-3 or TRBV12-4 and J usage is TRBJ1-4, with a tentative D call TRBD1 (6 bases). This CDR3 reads CASSPTMRQVDEKLFF. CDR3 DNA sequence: TGTGCCAGCAGTCCGACTATGCGACAGGTTGATGAAAAACTGTTTTTT.